These T cell receptor beta chains were read from a single sample in a study of post-analysis software for immune sequencing data. TCRdb re-derived calls from the PCR reads in MiXCR, one entry per CDR3 protein. This table holds more than 450,000 distinct CDR3 sequences, 34% found once. Material for sequencing was blood. The receptors were gathered from a girl between 2 and 17 years old with multiple sclerosis. Both conserved end residues are part of each CDR3. Each record gives: clone size, V gene, D gene, J gene, CDR3 protein, CDR3 DNA. The D gene is left open where the match is weak. A clone size is listed for some rows: how often the clone was seen (once, few, many), or a class if it is expanded.

>few|TRBV4-1|-|TRBJ1-2
CASNQDLSYGYTF
TGCGCCAGCAACCAAGACCTTTCCTATGGCTACACCTTC
>-|TRBV27|-|TRBJ2-4
CASSQMGAPGNIQYF
TGTGCCAGCAGTCAAATGGGGGCCCCCGGAAACATTCAGTACTTC
>few|TRBV12-3/TRBV12-4|TRBD1|TRBJ2-1
CASSPSRDREFF
TGTGCCAGCAGTCCGTCCCGGGACAGGGAGTTCTTC
>few|TRBV24-1|-|TRBJ1-1
CATRWRREAFF
TGTGCCACCAGATGGAGGCGGGAAGCTTTCTTT
>few|TRBV5-5|TRBD2|TRBJ2-5
CASSARLAGGPQETQYF
TGTGCCAGCAGCGCCCGACTAGCGGGGGGGCCCCAAGAGACCCAGTACTTC
>-|TRBV6-4|-|TRBJ2-7
CASTDSEYEQYF
TGTGCCAGTACCGACAGTGAGTACGAGCAGTACTTC
>few|TRBV5-1|-|TRBJ2-7
CASSLGGRLTYEQYF
TGCGCCAGCAGCTTGGGGGGCAGGTTAACTTACGAGCAGTACTTC
>few|TRBV20-1|-|TRBJ2-4
CSASDSLLAKNIQYF
TGCAGTGCAAGCGACAGTCTACTAGCCAAAAACATTCAGTACTTC
>-|TRBV6-5|-|TRBJ2-1
CASSYAWGSYNEQFF
TGTGCCAGCAGTTACGCGTGGGGCTCCTACAATGAGCAGTTCTTC
>few|TRBV12-3/TRBV12-4|-|TRBJ1-6
CASSLVQVNSPLHF
TGTGCCAGCAGTTTAGTTCAGGTTAATTCACCCCTCCACTTT
>-|TRBV7-9|-|TRBJ1-2
CASSSPVNYGYTF
TGTGCCAGCAGCTCCCCGGTGAACTATGGCTACACCTTC
>-|TRBV6-1|TRBD1|TRBJ1-5
CASSAKRGDRDNQPQHF
TGTGCCAGCAGCGCTAAAAGGGGTGACAGGGACAATCAGCCCCAGCATTTT
>many|TRBV11-2|-|TRBJ2-5
CASSFSARLGAIQETQYF
TGTGCCAGCAGCTTCAGCGCGAGACTAGGGGCGATCCAAGAGACCCAGTACTTC
>-|TRBV7-9|TRBD1|TRBJ2-7
CASSLTGDRGLEQYF
TGTGCCAGCAGCTTAACAGGCGACAGGGGGCTCGAGCAGTACTTC
>-|TRBV20-1|-|TRBJ1-1
CSARDLRAVVDTEAFF
TGCAGTGCTAGAGATCTCCGTGCAGTTGTGGACACTGAAGCTTTCTTT
>once|TRBV5-1|TRBD1|TRBJ2-7
CASSPRWDRGTHEQYF
TGCGCCAGCAGCCCGCGGTGGGACAGGGGAACCCACGAGCAGTACTTC
>few|TRBV7-9|TRBD2|TRBJ2-3
CASSFPRTSGGSSTDTQYF
TGTGCCAGCAGCTTTCCGCGGACTAGCGGGGGATCTAGCACAGATACGCAGTATTTT
>-|TRBV9|TRBD1|TRBJ1-5
CASSAGQGVQPQHF
TGTGCCAGCAGCGCCGGACAGGGGGTTCAGCCCCAGCATTTT
>-|TRBV6-5|-|TRBJ2-3
CASSPRPPTSTDTQYF
TGTGCCAGCAGCCCCCGTCCTCCCACTAGCACAGATACGCAGTATTTT
>-|TRBV12-3/TRBV12-4|TRBD1|TRBJ1-1
CASSPRQGTETEAFF
TGTGCCAGCAGTCCCCGACAGGGGACAGAGACTGAAGCTTTCTTT
>-|TRBV5-5|-|TRBJ1-1
CASSLDTPTEAFF
TGTGCCAGCAGCTTGGATACGCCCACTGAAGCTTTCTTT
>few|TRBV7-2|TRBD2|TRBJ2-3
CASSSSLPIAGSTDTQYF
TGTGCCAGCAGCTCATCTCTCCCCATAGCGGGGAGCACAGATACGCAGTATTTT
>-|TRBV5-6|-|TRBJ2-1
CASSWELGGNNEQFF
TGTGCCAGCAGCTGGGAGTTAGGGGGGAACAATGAGCAGTTCTTC
>many|TRBV7-3|TRBD2|TRBJ2-5
CASSLGTSETQYF
TGTGCCAGCAGCTTGGGGACTAGCGAGACCCAGTACTTC
>-|TRBV28|-|TRBJ1-5
CASNPTGVSNQPQHF
TGTGCCAGCAACCCCACAGGAGTCTCCAATCAGCCCCAGCATTTT
>-|TRBV20-1|TRBD2|TRBJ2-7
CSVLAGGPNEQYF
TGCAGTGTTCTAGCGGGGGGGCCGAATGAGCAGTACTTC
>-|TRBV20-1|TRBD1|TRBJ2-4
CSARDAMRGQEQYF
TGCAGTGCTAGAGACGCGATGAGGGGGCAAGAGCAGTACTTC
>-|TRBV10-1|TRBD1|TRBJ1-5
CASGTDRDQPQHF
TGCGCCAGCGGGACGGACAGGGACCAGCCCCAGCATTTT
>-|TRBV15|-|TRBJ1-2
CATSTGGIYGYTF
TGTGCCACCAGCACGGGGGGAATATATGGCTACACCTTC
>few|TRBV5-6|-|TRBJ1-2
CASSLAGRIDTF
TGTGCCAGCAGCCTCGCTGGGAGGATCGACACCTTC
>few|TRBV29-1|TRBD2|TRBJ2-5
CSAGLDGETQYF
TGCAGCGCAGGACTAGATGGGGAGACCCAGTACTTC
>-|TRBV12-3/TRBV12-4|-|TRBJ2-7
CASRREPSYEQYF
TGTGCCAGTAGGCGGGAACCCTCCTACGAGCAGTACTTC
>-|TRBV7-6|TRBD1|TRBJ1-2
CASSLGDRDSYGYTF
TGTGCCAGCAGCTTAGGTGACAGGGACAGCTATGGCTACACCTTC
>once|TRBV20-1|TRBD2|TRBJ2-5
CSARDLASGPSGETQYF
TGCAGTGCTAGAGATCTGGCTAGCGGGCCCTCCGGGGAGACCCAGTACTTC
>-|TRBV7-8|-|TRBJ2-3
CASTGGGTDTQYF
TGTGCCTCAACGGGGGGCGGCACAGATACGCAGTATTTT
>few|TRBV20-1|-|TRBJ2-7
CSAGASSSYEQYF
TGCAGTGCTGGGGCTTCGAGTTCCTACGAGCAGTACTTC
>-|TRBV4-1|TRBD2|TRBJ2-7
CASSHGRGIGRYEQYF
TGCGCCAGCAGCCACGGGAGGGGAATCGGGAGGTACGAGCAGTACTTC
>few|TRBV20-1|-|TRBJ2-5
CSASFYTEGLQETQYF
TGCAGTGCTAGTTTCTACACCGAGGGACTTCAAGAGACCCAGTACTTC
>few|TRBV27|TRBD1|TRBJ2-6
CASSLRPTSGQGFRVGANVLTF
TGTGCCAGCAGCCTCCGCCCAACCTCGGGACAGGGGTTCCGGGTTGGGGCCAACGTCCTGACTTTC
>-|TRBV7-3|-|TRBJ2-3
CASSSDRRDTQYF
TGTGCCAGCAGCTCGGACCGACGAGATACGCAGTATTTT
>few|TRBV19|-|TRBJ1-2
CASTGNYGYTF
TGTGCCAGTACCGGGAACTATGGCTACACCTTC
>-|TRBV7-9|TRBD1|TRBJ2-3
CASSPTTLMRQGSDTQYF
TGTGCCAGCAGCCCCACTACTCTAATGAGACAGGGGTCAGATACGCAGTATTTT
>once|TRBV6-1|-|TRBJ2-1
CASSERWNNEQFF
TGTGCCAGCAGTGAACGCTGGAACAATGAGCAGTTCTTC
>many|TRBV12-3/TRBV12-4|-|TRBJ2-1
CASRAGQSYNEQFF
TGTGCCAGCAGGGCGGGACAGAGCTACAATGAGCAGTTCTTC
>few|TRBV7-3|TRBD1|TRBJ2-1
CASSLTTGDFEQFF
TGTGCCAGCAGCTTAACGACAGGGGATTTTGAGCAGTTCTTC